The clone carrying this T cell receptor beta chain was seen many times. Its antigen is unidentified. 5'RACE employing 10-nucleotide random UMIs yielded the cDNA. Whenever a sequencing run was performed, it yielded over 170 million TCR-beta sequences from 15-18 subjects. TCRdb reanalysed the 5' RACE reads using MiXCR and keeps one entry per CDR3 protein. The sample contains approximately 30,000 distinct CDR3 sequences, about 6% of which appear only once. The sample is drawn from a study of neurological immune-mediated disorders. The study's findings and limits: The highest TCR clonal expansion occurred in HTLV-1-associated myelopathy; multiple sclerosis fell below healthy controls.

Germline V CDR1 and CDR2: DFQATT, SNEGSKA (reference sequence). V was trimmed by 0 bases and J by 1 base, leaving 10 bases between them. The CDR3 runs to 16 residues. The chain is built from TRBV20-1 and TRBJ1-6; perhaps TRBD1 as D (5 bases). The sample was CD4+ T cells from blood. This TCR came from a woman in her fifties or sixties in good health. For the CDR3, the DNA is TGCAGTGCTAGAGAGGGCGGACATTCCTATAATTCACCCCTCCACTTT. This sequence encodes CSAREGGHSYNSPLHF.